This passage covers 5 T cell receptor beta chains from one sample sequenced in a study of T cell responses to AZD1222 COVID-19 vaccine. The repertoire was sequenced with immunoSEQ multiplex PCR; TCRdb's copy has only in-frame clones and lacks some. Altogether 45,000 to 70,000 clones are present, roughly nine tenths being singletons, with the ten largest covering approximately 15%. The source material was peripheral blood, sampled 28 days after the second AZD1222 dose. The receptors stem from an adult who received the AZD1222 COVID-19 vaccine.

The V and J genes are TRBV19 and TRBJ2-7; D is unresolved. Germline V gene sequence: CDR1 LNHDA, CDR2 SQIVND (reference sequence). Trimming pared 7 bases from V and 2 bases from J, leaving 12 bases between. The CDR3 covers 13 residues. CDR3 bases: TGTGCCAGTACCATGGGCGACCCCTACGAGCAGTACTTC. It translates to CASTMGDPYEQYF.

The rearrangement links TRBV19 to TRBJ2-3; TRBD2 is a possible D gene (5 bases). Germline V lookup: CDR1 LNHDA, CDR2 SQIVND (reference sequence). The CDR3 extends over 13 amino acids. V lost 9 bases and J lost 4, with 14 bases in between. CDR3 protein: CASRLSGSDTQYF. The CDR3 region has the DNA TGTGCCAGCAGGCTCTCGGGGTCAGATACGCAGTATTTT.

The CDR3 DNA sequence: TGTGCCAGCAGCCCACGAGGGGTTGGGGGCAATCAGCCCCAGCATTTT. It codes for CASSPRGVGGNQPQHF. The J gene is TRBJ1-5, the V gene TRBV7-9; tentative D call: TRBD1 (5 bases). From germline, CDR1 is SEHNR and CDR2 FQNEAQ (reference sequence). This CDR3 has 16 residues. The ends were cut back, 5 bases at V and 2 bases at J, with 16 bases in the middle.

This clone was counted a few times. The rearrangement uses TRBV20-1 and TRBJ1-4, with 8 bases aligning to TRBD1. The CDR3 runs to 14 residues. V lost 3 bases and J lost 7; bases outside the gene matches: 7. The germline CDR1 and CDR2 sequences are DFQATT and SNEGSKA (reference sequence). CDR3 residues: CSASAQGVFEKLFF. For the CDR3, the DNA is TGCAGTGCTAGTGCACAGGGGGTATTTGAAAAACTGTTTTTT.

J is TRBJ2-7 and V is TRBV5-4; TRBD2 matches 11 bases. V shed 4 bases, J shed 5 bases, and the junction held 8 bases outside the gene matches. The CDR3 extends over 15 amino acids. Germline V gene sequence: CDR1 SGHNT, CDR2 YYREEE (reference sequence). The CDR3 loop is CASSALTSGKDEQYF. The CDR3 nucleotides are TGTGCCAGCAGCGCGCTGACTAGCGGGAAGGACGAGCAGTACTTC.